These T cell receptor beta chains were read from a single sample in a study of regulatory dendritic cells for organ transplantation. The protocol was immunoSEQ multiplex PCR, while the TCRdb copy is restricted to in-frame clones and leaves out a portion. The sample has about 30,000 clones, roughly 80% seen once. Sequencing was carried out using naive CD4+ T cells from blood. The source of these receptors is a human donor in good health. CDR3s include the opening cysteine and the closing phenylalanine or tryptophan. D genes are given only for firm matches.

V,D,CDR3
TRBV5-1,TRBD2,CASRNPSGGNTDTQYF
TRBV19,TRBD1,CATTGGLTEAFF
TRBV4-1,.,CASSRQTVAETQYF
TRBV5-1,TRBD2,CASSAGTSGYTDTQYF
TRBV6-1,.,CASSAGHGISPLHF
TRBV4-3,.,CASSQEIRQENIQYF
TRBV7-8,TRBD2,CASSWTSGGYYEQYF
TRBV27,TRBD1,CASSLPDIPVTGGFEETQYF
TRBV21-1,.,CASSKVGTGLYEQYF
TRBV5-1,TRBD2,CASSNPGGAGELFF
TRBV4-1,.,CASSQVGSGLDNNEQFF
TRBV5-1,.,CASSPIRDSQETQYF
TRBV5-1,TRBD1,CASRKGASTNEKLFF
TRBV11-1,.,CASSSSTVNYGYTF
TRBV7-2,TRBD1,CASSSTGTGVRPQHF
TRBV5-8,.,CASSLGGPGNTEAFF
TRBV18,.,CASSAGRDNQPQHF
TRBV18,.,CASSPPTAPPPIAIYF
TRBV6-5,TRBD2,CAGSGGAPYEQYF
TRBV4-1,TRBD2,CASSQERLAGGPRETQYF
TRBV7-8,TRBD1,CASSFPGGYTEAFF
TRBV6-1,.,CASSVQGRPSYEQYF
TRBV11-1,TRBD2,CASSTRLAGAGEQYF
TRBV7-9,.,CASSLFEVSGYGYTF
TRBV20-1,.,CSARADEKLFF